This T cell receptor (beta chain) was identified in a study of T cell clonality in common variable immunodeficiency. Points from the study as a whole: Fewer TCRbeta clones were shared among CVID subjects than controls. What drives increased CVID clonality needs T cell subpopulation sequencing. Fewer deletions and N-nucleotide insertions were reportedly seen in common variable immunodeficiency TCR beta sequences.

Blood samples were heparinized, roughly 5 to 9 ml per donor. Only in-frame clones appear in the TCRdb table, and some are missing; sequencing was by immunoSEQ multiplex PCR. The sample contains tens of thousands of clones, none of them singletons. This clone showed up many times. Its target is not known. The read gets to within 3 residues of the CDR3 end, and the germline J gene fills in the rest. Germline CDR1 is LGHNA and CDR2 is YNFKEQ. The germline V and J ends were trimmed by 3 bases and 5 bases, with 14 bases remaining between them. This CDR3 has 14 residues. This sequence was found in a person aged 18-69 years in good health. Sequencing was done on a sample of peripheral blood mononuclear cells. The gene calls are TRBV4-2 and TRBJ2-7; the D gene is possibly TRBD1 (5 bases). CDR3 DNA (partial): TGTGCCAGCAGCCAGGGCGCAGGGTTCGACGAG. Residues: CASSQGAGFDE. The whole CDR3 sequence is CASSQGAGFDEQYF.